This T cell receptor (beta chain) was sequenced for a study of blood T cell repertoires in COVID-19. About the study: From T cells, B-cell-depleted T cells, or PBMCs came the material, which was cDNA or gDNA.

The CDR3 covers 13 residues. The germline V gene has CDR1 LNHDA and CDR2 SQIVND (reference sequence). V was trimmed by 0 bases and J by 5 bases, leaving 7 bases between them. In the original analysis: Amplification from reference gene primers served as the basis for estimated nucleated cell counts. Sequencing was performed with immunoSEQ multiplex PCR; in TCRdb, only in-frame clones are kept and a portion is missing. The V and J calls and the clone size are those of that table, but D and trimming were determined from the DNA. The repertoire has hundreds of thousands of clones, more than 85% of them found once; the top ten carry approximately 2.9%.

This sequence was found in a human donor in a cohort sampled during active COVID-19. This chain links TRBV19 with TRBJ1-1; D unresolved. The sequenced sample was peripheral blood. The CDR3 coding sequence is TGTGCCAGTAGTATAGATCGGGAAACTGAAGCTTTCTTT. This gives the protein CASSIDRETEAFF.